These T cell receptor beta chains were read from a single sample in a study of graft-versus-host responses after intestinal transplantation. Antigens of these TCRs are unknown. Libraries were prepared by immunoSEQ multiplex PCR; TCRdb keeps only in-frame clonotypes and omits some of them. Of tens of thousands of clones listed, around 87% were seen once; the top ten hold around 4%. The source material was unstimulated CD8+ T cells sorted from spleen or lymph node cells, sampled before transplant. Receptors were obtained from a human donor who was the organ donor for an intestinal transplant. Both conserved end residues are part of each CDR3. The order of the fields is V gene, clone size, J gene, D gene, CDR3 DNA, CDR3 protein. A D gene is named only where the DNA matches it firmly. Clone size appears in some rows only: once, few, many, or a class for an expanded clone.

TRBV27	NA	TRBJ1-4	NA	TGTGCCAGCAGTTTACGGGGTGGGGATTATAAGGAAAAACTGTTTTTT	CASSLRGGDYKEKLFF
TRBV7-2	NA	TRBJ2-1	TRBD1	TGTGCCAGCAGCTTAGATCTCCCTGGCAGGGGGAATGAGCAGTTCTTC	CASSLDLPGRGNEQFF
TRBV28	NA	TRBJ2-2	NA	TGTGCCAGCAGTTCGACAGGGAACACCGGGGAGCTGTTTTTT	CASSSTGNTGELFF
TRBV27	NA	TRBJ1-1	NA	TGTGCCAGCAGCCTAGAGCGGGACATTCCTGAAGCTTTCTTT	CASSLERDIPEAFF
TRBV7-9	NA	TRBJ2-2	NA	TGTGCCAGCAGCACCTCCCGGGGGGCTCCCATGAACGGGGAGCTGTTTTTT	CASSTSRGAPMNGELFF
TRBV4-1	NA	TRBJ1-1	TRBD1	TGCGCCAGCAGCCGCTACAGGGGGGAGAACACTGAAGCTTTCTTT	CASSRYRGENTEAFF
TRBV5-6	NA	TRBJ1-2	NA	TGTGCCAGCAGCTTGGCGGGGGACGGGGTCAGGATCAATGGCTACACCTTC	CASSLAGDGVRINGYTF
TRBV7-6	NA	TRBJ1-1	NA	TGTGCCAGCAGGTACAGCAGGGGATCCTCTGAAGCTTTCTTT	CASRYSRGSSEAFF
TRBV7-2	NA	TRBJ1-2	NA	TGTGCCAGCAGCTACGGAGGGGAGGGCTATGGCTACACCTTC	CASSYGGEGYGYTF
TRBV27	NA	TRBJ2-5	TRBD2	TGTGCCAGCAGTTTTTGGGGGGGAGGATGGGAGACCCAGTACTTC	CASSFWGGGWETQYF
TRBV10-1	NA	TRBJ1-1	NA	TGCGCCAGCAAAGCGACAGGCGGAGACACTGAAGCTTTCTTT	CASKATGGDTEAFF
TRBV28	once	TRBJ2-2	NA	TGTGCCAGCAGTTTTTTGAGAATCGCGAACACCGGGGAGCTGTTTTTT	CASSFLRIANTGELFF
TRBV4-3	NA	TRBJ2-5	TRBD1	TGCGCCAGCAGCCAAGTAATTTGGGACAGCCAAGAGACCCAGTACTTC	CASSQVIWDSQETQYF
TRBV4-1	NA	TRBJ2-1	TRBD2	TGCGCCTCGGGGGGGAGCTCCTACAATGAGCAGTTCTTC	CASGGSSYNEQFF